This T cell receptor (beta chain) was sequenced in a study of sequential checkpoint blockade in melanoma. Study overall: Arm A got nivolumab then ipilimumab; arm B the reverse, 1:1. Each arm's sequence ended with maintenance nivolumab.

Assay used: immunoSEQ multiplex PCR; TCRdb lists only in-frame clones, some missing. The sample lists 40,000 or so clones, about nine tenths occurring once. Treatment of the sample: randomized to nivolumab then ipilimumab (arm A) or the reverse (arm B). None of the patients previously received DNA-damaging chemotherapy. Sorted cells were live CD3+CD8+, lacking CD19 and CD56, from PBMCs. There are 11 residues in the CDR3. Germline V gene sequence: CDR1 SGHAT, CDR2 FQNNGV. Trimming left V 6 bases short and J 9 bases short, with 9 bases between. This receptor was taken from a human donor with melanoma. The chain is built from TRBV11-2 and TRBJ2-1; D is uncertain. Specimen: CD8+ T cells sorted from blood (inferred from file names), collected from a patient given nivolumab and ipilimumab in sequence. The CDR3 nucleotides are TGTGCCAGCAGGTACGCGGCTGAGCAGTTCTTC. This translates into CASRYAAEQFF.